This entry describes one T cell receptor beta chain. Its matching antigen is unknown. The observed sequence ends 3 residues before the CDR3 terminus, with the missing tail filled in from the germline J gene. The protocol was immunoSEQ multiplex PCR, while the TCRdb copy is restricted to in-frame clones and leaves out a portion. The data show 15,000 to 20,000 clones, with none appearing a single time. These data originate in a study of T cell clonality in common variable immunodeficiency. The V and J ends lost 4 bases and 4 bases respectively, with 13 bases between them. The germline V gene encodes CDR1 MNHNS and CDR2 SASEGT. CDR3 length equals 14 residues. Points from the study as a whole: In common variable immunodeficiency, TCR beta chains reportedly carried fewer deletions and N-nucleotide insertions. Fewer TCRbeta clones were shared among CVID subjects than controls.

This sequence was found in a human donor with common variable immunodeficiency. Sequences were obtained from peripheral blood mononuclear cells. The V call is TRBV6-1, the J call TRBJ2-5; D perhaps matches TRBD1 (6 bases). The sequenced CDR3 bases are TGTGCCAGCAGTGCAGCTGGGGGCGGAGAGACC. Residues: CASSAAGGGET. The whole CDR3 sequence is CASSAAGGGETQYF.